Listed here are 24 T cell receptor beta chains from one sample, sequenced in a study of blood T cell repertoires in COVID-19 (dated by TCRdb to 2018 to 2020). The library came from the immunoSEQ multiplex PCR assay. TCRdb stores this immuneACCESS table with in-frame sequences only. Part of the clones is absent; in the studies checked, under half of the shortfall reflects unresolved V genes, and no reason is known for the rest. Counted in this sample were some 130,000 clones; 60% to 80% of them appeared once. 10% to 11% of the sample is held by the ten biggest clonotypes. The specimen sequenced was peripheral blood. The receptors originated from a man between 60 and 75 years old who had recovered from COVID-19.

The chain links TRBV11-2 to TRBJ1-4; 9 nucleotides align to TRBD1. CDR3 length: 15 residues. The J segment lost 7 bases and the V segment lost 0 bases, leaving 3 bases of the junction unmatched. CDR1 and CDR2 from the germline V gene are SGHAT and FQNNGV. Written as DNA, the CDR3 is TGTGCCAGCAGCTTAGATGGGACAGGGATTGAAAAACTGTTTTTT. Translating it yields CASSLDGTGIEKLFF.

This CDR3 reads CASSGLSNYGYTF. The CDR3 DNA reads as TGTGCCAGCTCGGGACTTTCTAACTATGGCTACACCTTC. The J gene is TRBJ1-2, the V gene TRBV7-2, with a weak D call TRBD1 (5 bases). The length of the CDR3 is 13 residues. The V end was cut by 8 bases, the J end by 0 bases, with 10 bases between. CDR1 and CDR2 (germline): SGHTA, FQGNSA. Full variable domain (rest looked up from reference TRBV7-2 and TRBJ1-2): GAGVSQSPSNKVTEKGKDVELRCDPISGHTALYWYRQSLGQGLEFLIYFQGNSAPDKSGLPSDRFSAERTGGSVSTLTIQRTQQEDSAVYLCASSGLSNYGYTFGSGTRLTVV.

This clone was recorded once. The chain joins TRBV28 to TRBJ2-5; 7 nucleotides agree with TRBD2. V gave up 0 bases and J gave up 0 bases; unmatched junction bases: 4. This CDR3 is 16 amino acids long. The germline V gene encodes CDR1 MDHEN and CDR2 SYDVKM. The CDR3 spells CASSLWSGTHQETQYF. DNA of the CDR3: TGTGCCAGCAGTTTATGGAGCGGGACGCACCAAGAGACCCAGTACTTC. Looking up the rest from reference TRBV28 and TRBJ2-5 gives the full variable domain: DVKVTQSSRYLVKRTGEKVFLECVQDMDHENMFWYRQDPGLGLRLIYFSYDVKMKEKGDIPEGYSVSREKKERFSLILESASTNQTSMYLCASSLWSGTHQETQYFGPGTRLLVL.

This clone was found a few times. V gene TRBV27 combines with J gene TRBJ2-7, with a weak D call TRBD1 (5 bases). V was shortened by 6 bases and J by 2 bases, with 17 bases between the two germline ends. The CDR3 sequence is 15 residues long. Germline-derived CDR1 and CDR2 are MNHEY and SMNVEV (reference sequence). The CDR3 DNA reads as TGTGCCAGCAGCCTCCTGGTTCAGGGTCCCTACGAGCAGTACTTC. This codes for CASSLLVQGPYEQYF.

The V gene is TRBV5-1, the J gene TRBJ2-1; 7 nucleotides match TRBD1. The CDR3 loop spans 15 amino acids. V lost 0 bases, J lost 5 bases, and 5 bases stayed unmatched. Germline-derived CDR1 and CDR2 are SGHRS and YFSETQ. Here the CDR3 reads CASSLVGTVNNEQFF. The CDR3 nucleotides read TGCGCCAGCAGCTTGGTTGGGACAGTAAACAATGAGCAGTTCTTC.

Notes on this clone: Other DNA sequences in this specimen translate into the identical CDR3. This chain uses TRBV3-1 (or the pseudogene TRBV3-2) with TRBJ1-4, with D perhaps matching TRBD1 (6 bases). The CDR3 covers 15 residues. V lost 1 base and J lost 4, with 10 bases in between. The germline V gene has CDR1 LGHDT and CDR2 YNNKEL (reference sequence). The CDR3 sequence: CASSQATGGNEKLFF. The CDR3 nucleotides are TGTGCCAGCAGCCAAGCGACAGGCGGTAATGAAAAACTGTTTTTT.

This chain uses TRBV2 with TRBJ1-1; D may be TRBD1 (5 bases). Trimming removed 2 bases at V and 4 bases at J, with 11 bases between. This CDR3 has 14 residues. Per germline, CDR1 SNHLY and CDR2 FYNNEI. CDR3 in amino acids: CASSEMGQGTEAFF. The CDR3 DNA sequence: TGTGCCAGCAGTGAAATGGGGCAGGGCACTGAAGCTTTCTTT.

The genes are TRBV4-3 and TRBJ2-3, with 7 bases fitting TRBD2. The CDR3 is made up of 19 amino acids. CDR1 is LGHNA, CDR2 YSLEER, per germline. The trim removed 1 base at V and 0 bases at J, leaving 13 bases unmatched. CDR3 loop: CASSQGWSSGALSTDTQYF. The CDR3 DNA is TGCGCCAGCAGCCAAGGGTGGTCTAGCGGAGCCCTCAGCACAGATACGCAGTATTTT.

The chain is built from TRBV19 and TRBJ1-4, with a tentative D call TRBD1 (6 bases). The CDR3 covers 15 residues. Looked up from germline, CDR1 is LNHDA and CDR2 is SQIVND (reference sequence). V dropped 5 bases and J dropped 1 base, with 11 bases sitting between them. CDR3 DNA: TGTGCCAGTAGTGGCCAAGGGGGAACTAATGAAAAACTGTTTTTT. Protein product: CASSGQGGTNEKLFF.

The rearrangement joins TRBV7-6 to TRBJ1-3; D is unclear. CDR1 and CDR2 (germline): SGHVS, FNYEAQ. V was trimmed by 5 bases and J by 0 bases, leaving 8 bases between them. The CDR3 extends over 14 amino acids. CDR3 bases: TGTGCCAGCAGCCTTCCCAGCTCTGGAAACACCATATATTTT. As protein: CASSLPSSGNTIYF.

CDR3 region: CASSLTSGSSVRAFSYEQYF. DNA for the CDR3: TGCGCCAGCAGCTTGACTAGCGGGAGCAGTGTGAGGGCTTTCTCCTACGAGCAGTACTTC. The rearrangement uses TRBV5-1 and TRBJ2-7, with 11 bases aligning to TRBD2. J was trimmed by 0 bases and V by 1 base; bases with no gene match: 15. The CDR3 contains 20 residues. CDR1 is SGHRS, CDR2 YFSETQ, per germline.

V usage is TRBV11-2 and J usage is TRBJ2-1, with 15 bases aligning to TRBD2. There are 16 residues in the CDR3. The V gene end was trimmed by 4 bases and the J gene end by 8 bases; junction bases not matched to a gene: 6. Germline CDR1 and CDR2: SGHAT and FQNNGV. Here the CDR3 DNA reads TGTGCCAGCAGCTCCTGGACTAGCGGGGGGGCGTATGAGCAGTTCTTC. It encodes CASSSWTSGGAYEQFF.

The chain has TRBV7-3 and TRBJ1-1; 7 bases line up with TRBD1. CDR1 is SGHTA, CDR2 FQGTGA, per germline. With 5 bases clipped from V and 0 bases from J, the junction kept 3 bases outside the gene matches. CDR3 length: 14 amino acids. As DNA, the CDR3 is TGTGCCAGCAGCCCGACAGGGATGAACACTGAAGCTTTCTTT. This encodes CASSPTGMNTEAFF.

This clone was recorded a few times. The chain carries TRBV30 and TRBJ1-3; TRBD1 might be the D (6 bases). V was pared by 0 bases and J by 3 bases, with 15 bases between. CDR1 is GTSNPN and CDR2 is SVGIG in the germline V gene (reference sequence). The CDR3 has 16 residues. Written as DNA, the CDR3 is TGTGCCTGGAGTGTATACAGTAGGACAGTTGGAAACACCATATATTTT. It translates to CAWSVYSRTVGNTIYF.

The genes are TRBV19 and TRBJ2-4; D unclear. CDR1 is LNHDA, CDR2 SQIVND, per germline (reference sequence). This CDR3 comprises 13 residues. Trimming stripped 5 bases from V and 6 bases from J, with 11 bases between. Here the CDR3 DNA reads TGTGCCAGTAGTGGGCAGGCAAGAAACATTCAGTACTTC. Translation gives CASSGQARNIQYF.

V is TRBV19 and J is TRBJ2-7, with 14 bases aligning to TRBD2. Germline CDR1 LNHDA, CDR2 SQIVND (reference sequence). Losses at the gene ends were 9 bases for V and 2 bases for J; bases not matched to a gene: 6. CDR3 length: 15 residues. CDR3 nucleotide sequence: TGTGCCAGCCACGGGACTAGCGGGAGCCCCTACGAGCAGTACTTC. Residues: CASHGTSGSPYEQYF.

This chain links TRBV6-6 with TRBJ2-3, with a tentative D call TRBD1 (6 bases). This CDR3 has 16 residues. Germline assignment: CDR1 MNHNY and CDR2 SVGAGI (reference sequence). Trimming took off 6 bases at V and 6 bases at J, with 22 bases between the two ends. Here the CDR3 DNA reads TGTGCCAGCAGACACACAGGGTACGGCTCAGGGGATACGCAGTATTTT. It codes for CASRHTGYGSGDTQYF.

The chain couples TRBV5-1 to TRBJ2-5, with D uncertain. Germline CDR1 reads SGHRS; CDR2 reads YFSETQ. V lost 4 bases and J 1 base, leaving 5 bases between the germline ends. There are 12 residues in the CDR3. The CDR3 sequence: CASSQSQETQYF. The CDR3 DNA is TGCGCCAGCAGCCAGTCCCAAGAGACCCAGTACTTC.

With regard to this clone: Other DNA sequences in the sample encode the same CDR3. This sequence joins TRBV19 and TRBJ2-7, with 7 bases identical to TRBD2. The ends lost 1 base at V and 4 bases at J; junction bases unmatched: 1. Germline loops: CDR1 LNHDA, CDR2 SQIVND (reference sequence). The CDR3 extends over 13 amino acids. CDR3 amino acids: CASSIGGSYEQYF. In DNA form, the CDR3 reads TGTGCCAGTAGTATAGGCGGGAGTTACGAGCAGTACTTC.

This clone was seen only a few times. This rearrangement joins TRBV7-3 to TRBJ2-1; the match to TRBD2 covers 10 bases. The germline V gene has CDR1 SGHTA and CDR2 FQGTGA. The CDR3 is made up of 15 amino acids. V lost 1 base, J lost 7 bases, and 4 bases stayed unmatched. The chain's CDR3 is CASSLILAGVNEQFF. The CDR3 DNA follows: TGTGCCAGCAGCTTAATTCTAGCGGGAGTAAATGAGCAGTTCTTC.

This clone was picked up a small number of times. The J gene is TRBJ1-3, the V gene TRBV6-6; weak D call: TRBD1 (6 bases). The CDR3 spans 13 residues. V lost 10 bases and J lost 3, with 13 bases in between. Germline V CDR1 and CDR2: MNHNY, SVGAGI (reference sequence). The CDR3 bases are TGTGCCACTAGCGGGGGGCTTGGAAACACCATATATTTT. This gives the protein CATSGGLGNTIYF.

This chain links TRBV11-2 with TRBJ2-1; 14 bases fit TRBD2. Germline V gives CDR1 SGHAT, CDR2 FQNNGV. The J segment lost 7 bases and the V segment lost 9 bases, leaving 2 bases of the junction unmatched. The CDR3 is 13 residues long. CDR3 in amino acids: CASGLAGGNEQFF. CDR3 coding DNA: TGTGCCAGTGGACTAGCGGGAGGTAATGAGCAGTTCTTC.

V gene TRBV15 combines with J gene TRBJ2-1; D is unclear. CDR1 LNHNV and CDR2 YYDKDF come from the germline V gene (reference sequence). V shed 6 bases and J shed 6 bases, with 12 bases lying between them. The CDR3 is made up of 13 amino acids. The CDR3, as DNA: TGTGCCACCAGGGTGTCAGGCCCCAATGAGCAGTTCTTC. This codes for CATRVSGPNEQFF. Full variable domain (missing parts from reference TRBV15 and TRBJ2-1): DAMVIQNPRYQVTQFGKPVTLSCSQTLNHNVMYWYQQKSSQAPKLLFHYYDKDFNNEADTPDNFQSRRPNTSFCFLDIRSPGLGDTAMYLCATRVSGPNEQFFGPGTRLTVL.

The gene calls are TRBV7-9 and TRBJ2-5; TRBD1 is a possible D gene (7 bases). CDR1 is SEHNR and CDR2 is FQNEAQ in the germline V gene (reference sequence). V shed 6 bases and J shed 1 base, with 9 bases lying between them. The CDR3 length is 13 residues. CDR3 bases: TGTGCCAGCAGGGAGGGGGCCCAAGAGACCCAGTACTTC. It is translated as CASREGAQETQYF.